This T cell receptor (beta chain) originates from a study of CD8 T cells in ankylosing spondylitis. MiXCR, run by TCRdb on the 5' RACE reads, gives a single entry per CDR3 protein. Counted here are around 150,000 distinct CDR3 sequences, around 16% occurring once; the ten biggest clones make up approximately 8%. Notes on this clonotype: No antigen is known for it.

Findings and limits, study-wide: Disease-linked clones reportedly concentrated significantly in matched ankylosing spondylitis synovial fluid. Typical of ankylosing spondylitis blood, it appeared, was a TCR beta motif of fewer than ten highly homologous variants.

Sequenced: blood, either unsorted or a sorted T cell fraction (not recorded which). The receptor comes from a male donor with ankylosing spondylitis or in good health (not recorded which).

The CDR3 DNA follows: TGTGCCAGCTCAACCGGGACTAGCGGGGTTGGGAACATTCAGTACTTC. It encodes CASSTGTSGVGNIQYF. The chain couples TRBV18 to TRBJ2-4; 13 bases map to TRBD2. With 5 bases clipped from V and 7 bases from J, the junction kept 8 bases outside the gene matches. The V gene's germline CDR1 is KGHSH and CDR2 LQKENI. The CDR3 has 16 amino acids.